This TCR beta chain was sequenced for a study of shared clonotypes between healthy human individuals. Study in general: Per donor, CD8 memory used one plate, CD8 naive used two, CD4 memory used three and CD4 naive used three.

On sorted subsets, replicate PCRs used approximately 190 ng DNA, or roughly 30,000 T cell genomes. Method: immunoSEQ multiplex PCR; TCRdb's copy keeps in-frame clones and lacks some. Of about 1 million clones listed, more than 65% are singletons. Trimming shortened V by 1 base and J by 3 bases, and 6 bases separated the two germline ends. CDR1 and CDR2 from the germline V gene are SGHNT and YENEEA. The CDR3 is 13 residues long. The study, taken as a whole, reports: With a few donors compared, around 4.7% of naive CD4 clonotypes were shared.

Points on this clone: As yet, its antigen is unknown. A much larger clonotype is one base distant, so this may be a read error.

The source material was memory CD4+ T cells sorted from blood. Subset reported: CD45RA-negative fraction. The TCR sequence derives from a man younger than 30 in good health. The J gene is TRBJ2-5, the V gene TRBV11-3, with D possibly TRBD1 on 5 matching bases. DNA of the CDR3: TGTGCCAGCAGCTTAGGACAGAAAGAGACCCAGTACTTC. Translation gives CASSLGQKETQYF.